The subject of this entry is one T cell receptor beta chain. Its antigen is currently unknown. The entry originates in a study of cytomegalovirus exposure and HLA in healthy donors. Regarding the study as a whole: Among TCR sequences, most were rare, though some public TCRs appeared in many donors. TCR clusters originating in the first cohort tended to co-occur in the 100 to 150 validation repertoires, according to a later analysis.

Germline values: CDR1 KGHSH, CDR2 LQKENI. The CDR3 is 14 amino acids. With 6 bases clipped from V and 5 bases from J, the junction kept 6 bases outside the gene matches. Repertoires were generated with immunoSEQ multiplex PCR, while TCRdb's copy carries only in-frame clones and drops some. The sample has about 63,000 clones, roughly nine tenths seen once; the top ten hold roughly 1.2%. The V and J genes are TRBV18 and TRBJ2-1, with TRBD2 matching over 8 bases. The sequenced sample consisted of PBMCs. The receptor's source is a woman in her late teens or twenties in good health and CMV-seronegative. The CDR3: CASSPGLADNEQFF. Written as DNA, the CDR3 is TGTGCCAGCTCTCCCGGACTAGCAGACAATGAGCAGTTCTTC.